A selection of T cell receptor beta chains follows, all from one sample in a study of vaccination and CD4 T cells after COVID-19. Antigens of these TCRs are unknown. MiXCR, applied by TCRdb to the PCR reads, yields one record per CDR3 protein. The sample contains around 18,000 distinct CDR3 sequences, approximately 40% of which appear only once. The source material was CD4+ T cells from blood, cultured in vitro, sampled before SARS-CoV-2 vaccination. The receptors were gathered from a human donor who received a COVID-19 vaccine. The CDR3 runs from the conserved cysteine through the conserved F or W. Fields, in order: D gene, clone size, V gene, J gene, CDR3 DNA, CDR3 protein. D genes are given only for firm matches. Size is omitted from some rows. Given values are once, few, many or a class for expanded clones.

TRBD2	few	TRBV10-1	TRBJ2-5	TGCGCCAGCAGTGCGGGGCTAGCGGGGGGTCAAGAGACCCAGTACTTC	CASSAGLAGGQETQYF
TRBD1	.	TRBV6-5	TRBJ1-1	TGTGCCAGCAGTGACTCGAGACAGGGTGAAGCTTTCTTT	CASSDSRQGEAFF
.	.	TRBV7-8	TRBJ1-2	TGTGCCAGCAGCTTAGCGTTTAGATACGGCTACACCTTC	CASSLAFRYGYTF
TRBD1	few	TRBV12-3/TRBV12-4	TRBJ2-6	TGTGCCAGCAGTTTCACAGGGGGCGGTGGGGCCAACGTCCTGACTTTC	CASSFTGGGGANVLTF
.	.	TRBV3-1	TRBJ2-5	TGTGCCAGCAGCCAAGTGTTGTCTGTGCACCAAGAGACCCAGTACTTC	CASSQVLSVHQETQYF
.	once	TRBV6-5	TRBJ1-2	TGTGCCAGCAGTTCCCGGGGTAATGGCTACACCTTC	CASSSRGNGYTF
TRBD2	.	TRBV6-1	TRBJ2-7	TGTGCCATCCGAGCGGGGACCTCCTACGAGCAGTACTTC	CAIRAGTSYEQYF
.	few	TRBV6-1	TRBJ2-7	TGTGCCAGCAGTGAAGCGGTAGTCACGGTAAACGAGCAGTACTTC	CASSEAVVTVNEQYF
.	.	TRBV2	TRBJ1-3	TGTGCCAGCAGTTGGACGGTCTCTGGAAACACCATATATTTT	CASSWTVSGNTIYF
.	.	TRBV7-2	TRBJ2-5	TGTGCCAGCAGCCCGTACCAAGAGACCCAGTACTTC	CASSPYQETQYF
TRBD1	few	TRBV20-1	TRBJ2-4	TGCAGTGCTATACAGTGGGACAGAGGAAATGAAAACATTCAGTACTTC	CSAIQWDRGNENIQYF
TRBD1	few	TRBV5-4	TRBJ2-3	TGTGCCAGCAGCTCAGACAGGGTGACTAGCACAGATACGCAGTATTTT	CASSSDRVTSTDTQYF
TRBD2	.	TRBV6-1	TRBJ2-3	TGTGCCAGCAGCCGCGACCGGGTAGCGGGGGTGATGGTAGGCACAGATACGCAGTATTTT	CASSRDRVAGVMVGTDTQYF
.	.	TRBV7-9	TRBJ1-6	TGTGCCAGCAGCTTAGGACAGACATATAATTCACCCCTCCACTTT	CASSLGQTYNSPLHF
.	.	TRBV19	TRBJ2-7	TGTGCCAGTAGTATGACAGGCTCCTACGAGCAGTACTTC	CASSMTGSYEQYF
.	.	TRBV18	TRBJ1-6	TGTGCCAGCTCACCAATCTTGGCCGGAGATAATTCACCCCTCCACTTT	CASSPILAGDNSPLHF
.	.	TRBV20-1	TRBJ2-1	TGCAGTGCTGTCCCCACTGATGAGCAGTTCTTC	CSAVPTDEQFF
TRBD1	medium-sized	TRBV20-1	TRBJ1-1	TGCAGTGCTAGAGATCAGGGGGGAAACACTGAAGCTTTCTTT	CSARDQGGNTEAFF
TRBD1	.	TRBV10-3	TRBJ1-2	TGTGCCATCAGTGTGACAGGGGAGATGGGCTATGGCTACACCTTC	CAISVTGEMGYGYTF
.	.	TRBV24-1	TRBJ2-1	TGTGCCACCAGTGACGCGGCGCAGGGCAATGAGCAGTTCTTC	CATSDAAQGNEQFF
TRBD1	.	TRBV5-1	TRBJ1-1	TGCGCCAGCAGCCCAAGGACAGGGCGTAAGAACACTGAAGCTTTCTTT	CASSPRTGRKNTEAFF
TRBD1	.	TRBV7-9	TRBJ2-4	TGTGCCAGCAGCTTAGCCTTCTCGCGGACAGGGGAAAGCAAAAACATTCAGTACTTC	CASSLAFSRTGESKNIQYF
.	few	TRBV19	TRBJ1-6	TGTGCCAGTAGTATATCGGCAGGGGAGAGTTACTCACCCCTCCACTTT	CASSISAGESYSPLHF
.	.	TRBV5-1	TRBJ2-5	TGCGCCAGCAGCTTGGTGCTTGGGCAAGAGACCCAGTACTTC	CASSLVLGQETQYF
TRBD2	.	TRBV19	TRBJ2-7	TGTGCCAGTAGTGGAATAGCGGGGGGATCCTCCTACGAGCAGTACTTC	CASSGIAGGSSYEQYF
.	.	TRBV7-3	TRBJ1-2	TGTGCCAGCAGCAAGACGACAGGTCTCGCCTATGGCTACACCTTC	CASSKTTGLAYGYTF
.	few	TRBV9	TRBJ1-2	TGTGCCAGCAGCGCACTGGGGGCTCCCGTCCCCTATGGCTACACCTTC	CASSALGAPVPYGYTF
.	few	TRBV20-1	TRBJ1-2	TGCAGTGCTAGAGAGGGACCGAGAGGCGGTGGCTACACCTTC	CSAREGPRGGGYTF
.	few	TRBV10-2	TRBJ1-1	TGCGCCAGCAGTGAACAAGGGAACACTGAAGCTTTCTTT	CASSEQGNTEAFF
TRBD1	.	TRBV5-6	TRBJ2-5	TGTGCCAGCAGCCTCACCGGGACAGGGAAAGAGACCCGGTACTTC	CASSLTGTGKETRYF
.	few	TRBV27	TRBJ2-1	TGTGCCAGCAGTTCCCATAGGACAGTGAGGAGGGGCTACAATGAGCAGTTCTTC	CASSSHRTVRRGYNEQFF
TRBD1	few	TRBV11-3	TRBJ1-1	TGTGCCAGCAGCCCCCCGACAGGGGTGAACACTGAAGCTTTCTTT	CASSPPTGVNTEAFF
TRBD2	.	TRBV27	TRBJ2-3	TGTGCCAGCAGTCTCGGGACTAGCGGGGGGGCATGGTATTTT	CASSLGTSGGAWYF
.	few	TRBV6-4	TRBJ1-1	TGTGCCACCTCCCCAAGACACCGGCGGGTTTGTGCCACTGAAGCTTTCTTT	CATSPRHRRVCATEAFF
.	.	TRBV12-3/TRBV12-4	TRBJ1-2	TGTGCCAGCAGTTTAGCGCGGGAGGGCCTCTATGGCTACACCTTC	CASSLAREGLYGYTF
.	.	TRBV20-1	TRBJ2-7	TGCAGTGCTAGAGATCGGGGTTTCTCCTACGAGCAGTACTTC	CSARDRGFSYEQYF
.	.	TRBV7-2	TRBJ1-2	TGTGCCAGCAGCTCACGGTCCTTCTATGGCTACACCTTC	CASSSRSFYGYTF
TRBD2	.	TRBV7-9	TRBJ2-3	TGTGCCAGCAGCTTAGTAGTAGCGGGAGATACGCAGTATTTT	CASSLVVAGDTQYF
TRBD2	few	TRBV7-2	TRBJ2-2	TGTGCCAGCAGCGTAGCGGGGGTTGGGTCCGCCGGCGGGGAGCTGTTTTTT	CASSVAGVGSAGGELFF
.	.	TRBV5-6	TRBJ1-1	TGTGCCAGCAGCACATTGGTTTGGAACACTGAAGCTTTCTTT	CASSTLVWNTEAFF
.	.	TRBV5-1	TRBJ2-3	TGCGCCAGCGGCCCAGACCGCACAGATACGCAGTATTTT	CASGPDRTDTQYF
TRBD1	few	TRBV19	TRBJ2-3	TGTGCCAGTAGAAGGGGGCCGGGTACAGATACGCAGTATTTT	CASRRGPGTDTQYF
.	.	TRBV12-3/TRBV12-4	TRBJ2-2	TGTGCCAGCAGTATAGGACTAAACACCGGGGAGCTGTTTTTT	CASSIGLNTGELFF
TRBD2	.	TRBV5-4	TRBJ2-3	TGTGCCAGCAGCTTGGAACGGCGGGGGGACAGCACAGATACGCAGTATTTT	CASSLERRGDSTDTQYF
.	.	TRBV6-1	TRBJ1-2	TGTGCCAGCAGTGAAGGGAAGTATGGCTACACCTTC	CASSEGKYGYTF